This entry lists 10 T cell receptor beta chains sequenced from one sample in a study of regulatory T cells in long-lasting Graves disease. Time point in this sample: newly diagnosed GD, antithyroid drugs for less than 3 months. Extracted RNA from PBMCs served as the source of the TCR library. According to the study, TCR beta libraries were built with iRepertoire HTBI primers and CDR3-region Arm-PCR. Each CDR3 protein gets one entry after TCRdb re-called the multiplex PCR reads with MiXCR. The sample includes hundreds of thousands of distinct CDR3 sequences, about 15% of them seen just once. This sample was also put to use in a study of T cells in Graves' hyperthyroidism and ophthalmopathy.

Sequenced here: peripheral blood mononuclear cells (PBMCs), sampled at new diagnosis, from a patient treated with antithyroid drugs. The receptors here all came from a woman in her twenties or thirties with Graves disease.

The CDR3 here is CASRSPGQGYQKLFF. The CDR3 bases are TGTGCCAGCAGATCTCCGGGACAGGGTTATCAAAAACTGTTTTTT. The rearrangement joins TRBV6-2 or TRBV6-3 to TRBJ1-4, with 9 bases aligning to TRBD1. The CDR3 consists of 15 residues. J lost 9 bases, V lost 6 bases, and 11 bases had no gene match. Germline CDR1 is MNHEY and CDR2 is SVGEGT.

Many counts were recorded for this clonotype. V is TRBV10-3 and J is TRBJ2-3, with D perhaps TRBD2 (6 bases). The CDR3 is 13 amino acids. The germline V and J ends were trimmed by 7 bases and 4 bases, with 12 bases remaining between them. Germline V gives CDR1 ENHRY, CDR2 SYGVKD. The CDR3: CAIMMAGPDTQYF. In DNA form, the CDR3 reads TGTGCCATCATGATGGCGGGACCAGATACGCAGTATTTT.

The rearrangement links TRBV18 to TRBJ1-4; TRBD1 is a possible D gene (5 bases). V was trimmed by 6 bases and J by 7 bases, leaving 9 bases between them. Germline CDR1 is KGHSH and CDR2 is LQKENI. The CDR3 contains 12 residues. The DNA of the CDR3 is TGTGCCAGCTCGGGGCAGAGTGAAAAACTGTTTTTT. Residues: CASSGQSEKLFF.

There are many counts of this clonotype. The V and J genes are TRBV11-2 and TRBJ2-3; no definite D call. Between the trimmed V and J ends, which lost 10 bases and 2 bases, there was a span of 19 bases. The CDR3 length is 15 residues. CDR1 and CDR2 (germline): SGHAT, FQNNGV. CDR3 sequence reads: CATTVGVFPTDTQYF. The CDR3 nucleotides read TGTGCCACCACCGTTGGTGTCTTCCCCACAGATACGCAGTATTTT.

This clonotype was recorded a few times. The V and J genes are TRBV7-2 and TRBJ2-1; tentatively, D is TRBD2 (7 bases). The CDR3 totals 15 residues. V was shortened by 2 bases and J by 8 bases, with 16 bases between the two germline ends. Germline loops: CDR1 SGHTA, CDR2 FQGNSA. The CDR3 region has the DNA TGTGCCAGCAGCTTAATCGGGGGGCAGGTGGATGAGCAGTTCTTC. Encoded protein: CASSLIGGQVDEQFF. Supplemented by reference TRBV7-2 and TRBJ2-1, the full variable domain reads GAGVSQSPSNKVTEKGKDVELRCDPISGHTALYWYRQSLGQGLEFLIYFQGNSAPDKSGLPSDRFSAERTGGSVSTLTIQRTQQEDSAVYLCASSLIGGQVDEQFFGPGTRLTVL.

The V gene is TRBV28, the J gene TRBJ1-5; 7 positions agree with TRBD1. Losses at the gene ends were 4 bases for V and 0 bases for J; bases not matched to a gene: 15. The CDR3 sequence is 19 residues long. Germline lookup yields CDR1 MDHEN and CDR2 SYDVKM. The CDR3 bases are TGTGCCAGCAGTTCGTGGCCGGGACAGAGATTAGATAGCAATCAGCCCCAGCATTTT. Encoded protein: CASSSWPGQRLDSNQPQHF.

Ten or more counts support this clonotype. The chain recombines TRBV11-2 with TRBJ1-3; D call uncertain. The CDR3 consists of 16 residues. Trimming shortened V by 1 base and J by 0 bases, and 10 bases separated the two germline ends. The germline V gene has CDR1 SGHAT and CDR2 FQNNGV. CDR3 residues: CASSLVAQSSGNTIYF. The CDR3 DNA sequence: TGTGCCAGCAGCTTAGTGGCTCAAAGCTCTGGAAACACCATATATTTT.

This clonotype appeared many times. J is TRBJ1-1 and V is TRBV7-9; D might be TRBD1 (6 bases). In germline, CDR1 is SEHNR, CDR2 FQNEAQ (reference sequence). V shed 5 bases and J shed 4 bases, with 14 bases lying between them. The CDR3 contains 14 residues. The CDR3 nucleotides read TGTGCCAGCAGCCCACAGGGTTCGTCCACTGAAGCTTTCTTT. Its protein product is CASSPQGSSTEAFF.

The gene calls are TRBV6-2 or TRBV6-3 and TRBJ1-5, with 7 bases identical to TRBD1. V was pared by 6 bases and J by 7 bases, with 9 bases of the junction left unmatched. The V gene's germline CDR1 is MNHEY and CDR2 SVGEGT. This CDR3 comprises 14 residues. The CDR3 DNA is TGTGCCAGCAGCCCCGACAGGGTCGCCCAGCCCCAGCATTTT. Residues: CASSPDRVAQPQHF.

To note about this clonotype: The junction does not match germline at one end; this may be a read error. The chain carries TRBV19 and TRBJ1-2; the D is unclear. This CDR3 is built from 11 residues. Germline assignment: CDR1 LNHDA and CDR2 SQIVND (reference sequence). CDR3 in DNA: TGTGCCAGTACACTCAAGGGCCCGACTGTCTTC. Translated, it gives CASTLKGPTVF.